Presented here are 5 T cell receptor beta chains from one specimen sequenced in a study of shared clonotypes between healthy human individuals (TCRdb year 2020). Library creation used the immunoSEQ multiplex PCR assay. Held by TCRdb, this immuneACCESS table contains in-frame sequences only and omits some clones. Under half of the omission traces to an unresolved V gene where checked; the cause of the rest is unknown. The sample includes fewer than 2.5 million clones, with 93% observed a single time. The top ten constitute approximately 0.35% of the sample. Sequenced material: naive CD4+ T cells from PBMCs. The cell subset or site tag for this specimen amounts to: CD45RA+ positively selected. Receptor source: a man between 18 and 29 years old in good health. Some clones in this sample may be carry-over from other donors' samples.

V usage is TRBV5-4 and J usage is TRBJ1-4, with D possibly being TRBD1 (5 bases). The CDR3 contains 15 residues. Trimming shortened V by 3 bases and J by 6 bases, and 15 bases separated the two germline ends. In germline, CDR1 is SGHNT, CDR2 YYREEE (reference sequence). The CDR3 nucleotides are TGTGCCAGCAGCTCCAGGGCCCTTAGTGATGAAAAACTGTTTTTT. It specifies CASSSRALSDEKLFF.

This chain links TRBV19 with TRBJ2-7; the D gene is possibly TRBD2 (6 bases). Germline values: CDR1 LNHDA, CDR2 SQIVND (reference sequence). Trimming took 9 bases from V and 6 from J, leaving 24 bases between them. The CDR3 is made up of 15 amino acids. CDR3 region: CASSTAGTHALEQYF. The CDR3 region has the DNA TGTGCCAGCTCCACAGCCGGGACTCATGCACTCGAGCAGTACTTC.

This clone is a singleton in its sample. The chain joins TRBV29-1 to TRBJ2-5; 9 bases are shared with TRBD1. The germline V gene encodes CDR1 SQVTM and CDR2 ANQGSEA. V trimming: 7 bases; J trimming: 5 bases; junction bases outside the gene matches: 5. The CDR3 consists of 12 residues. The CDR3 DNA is TGCAGCGCCCTGGACAGGGGCGAGACCCAGTACTTC. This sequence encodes CSALDRGETQYF.

The CDR3 region is CASSPGLLTSTDTQYF. CDR3 coding DNA: TGTGCCAGCTCACCGGGTCTCCTGACAAGCACAGATACGCAGTATTTT. The chain carries TRBV18 and TRBJ2-3; D unresolved. Trimming took off 3 bases at V and 0 bases at J, with 13 bases between the two ends. From germline, CDR1 is KGHSH and CDR2 LQKENI. CDR3 length: 16 residues.

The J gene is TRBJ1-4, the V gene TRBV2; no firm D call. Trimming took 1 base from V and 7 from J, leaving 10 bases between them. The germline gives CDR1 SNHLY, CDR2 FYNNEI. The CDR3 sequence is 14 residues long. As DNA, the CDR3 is TGTGCCAGCAGTGAAGACAGTCCTAGTGAAAAACTGTTTTTT. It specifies CASSEDSPSEKLFF.